Presented here are 18 T cell receptor beta chains from one specimen sequenced in a study of breast tumors, draining lymph nodes, adjacent tissues. TCRdb ran MiXCR on the multiplex PCR reads and lists one entry per CDR3 protein. Of 50,000 to 75,000 distinct CDR3 sequences listed, approximately 54% were seen once; the top ten hold around a fifth. The sample was breast tumor tissue. All receptors come from a female donor with breast cancer. Some clones in this sample may be carry-over from other donors' samples.

The V and J genes are TRBV2 and TRBJ1-6, with D possibly being TRBD1 (5 bases). This CDR3 has 14 amino acids. Trimming stripped 7 bases from V and 4 bases from J, with 11 bases between. Germline CDR1 is SNHLY and CDR2 is FYNNEI. CDR3 sequence reads: CASKGAGYNSPLHF. CDR3 DNA sequence: TGTGCCAGCAAAGGGGCAGGATATAATTCACCCCTCCACTTT.

V and J are TRBV11-2 and TRBJ2-2; D is ambiguous. The CDR3 extends over 12 amino acids. Between the trimmed V and J ends, which lost 5 bases and 4 bases, there was a span of 5 bases. Germline assignment: CDR1 SGHAT and CDR2 FQNNGV. For the CDR3, the DNA is TGTGCCAGCAGCATGACCACCGGGGAGCTGTTTTTT. Translating it yields CASSMTTGELFF.

This clonotype was observed at least ten times. The chain uses TRBV19 and TRBJ1-5; D unclear. V lost 7 bases to trimming and J lost 2 bases, with 12 bases between them. The CDR3 has 14 residues. CDR1 and CDR2 (germline): LNHDA, SQIVND (reference sequence). DNA of the CDR3: TGTGCCAGTAACGGCTACGAGGGCAATCAGCCCCAGCATTTT. It specifies CASNGYEGNQPQHF. The variable domain in full, completed from reference TRBV19 and TRBJ1-5, reads DGGITQSPKYLFRKEGQNVTLSCEQNLNHDAMYWYRQDPGQGLRLIYYSQIVNDFQKGDIAEGYSVSREKKESFPLTVTSAQKNPTAFYLCASNGYEGNQPQHFGDGTRLSIL.

This clonotype was observed at least ten times. V and J are TRBV6-2 or TRBV6-3 and TRBJ2-7; D is undetermined. This CDR3 is built from 11 residues. V was clipped by 2 bases and J by 4 bases, with 3 bases between them. Germline V gene data show CDR1 as MNHEY and CDR2 as SVGEGT. CDR3 in amino acids: CASSYIYEQYF. The CDR3 nucleotides are TGTGCCAGCAGTTACATTTACGAGCAGTACTTC.

This clonotype was detected ten times or more. The chain is built from TRBV12-3 or TRBV12-4 and TRBJ2-5; D possibly corresponds to TRBD2 (7 bases). Trimming removed 6 bases from V and 5 bases from J, with 19 bases in between. CDR3 size: 15 residues. The CDR3: CASSLGGAWGETQYF. The CDR3 nucleotides read TGTGCCAGCAGCCTAGGGGGGGCCTGGGGGGAGACCCAGTACTTC.

The chain recombines TRBV10-2 with TRBJ1-6, with no clear D. Germline CDR1 and CDR2: WSHSY and SAAADI. Trimming shortened V by 7 bases and J by 7 bases, and 11 bases separated the two germline ends. This CDR3 region has 13 residues. The CDR3 is CASTSRRNSPLHF. CDR3 coding DNA: TGCGCCAGCACCTCAAGAAGAAATTCACCCCTCCACTTT.

This clonotype was seen many times. The chain links TRBV5-1 to TRBJ1-4; TRBD1 aligns across 8 bases. Germline values: CDR1 SGHRS, CDR2 YFSETQ. J lost 8 bases, V lost 4 bases, and 10 bases had no gene match. This CDR3 comprises 15 residues. The CDR3 nucleotides are TGCGCCAGCAGCGATCCCGGGACAGGAGGGGAAAAACTGTTTTTT. It encodes CASSDPGTGGEKLFF.

About this clonotype itself: Without the conserved terminal phenylalanine or tryptophan, this CDR3 likely stems from a read error. This CDR3 reads CSARLAGGLENQYL. In DNA, the CDR3 is TGCAGTGCTAGACTAGCGGGGGGGCTCGAGAACCAGTACCTC. This chain uses TRBV20-1 with TRBJ2-5; 12 bases are a match to TRBD2. The V gene's germline CDR1 is DFQATT and CDR2 SNEGSKA (reference sequence). The CDR3 has 14 amino acids.

This clonotype has more than one count but fewer than ten. The V gene is TRBV7-9, the J gene TRBJ1-6, with D perhaps TRBD1 (5 bases). The CDR3 totals 14 residues. Germline V gives CDR1 SEHNR, CDR2 FQNEAQ (reference sequence). V lost 1 base and J 9 bases, leaving 10 bases between the germline ends. CDR3 amino acids: CASSLGGRVSPLHF. DNA of the CDR3: TGTGCCAGCAGCTTAGGGGGCCGGGTTTCACCCCTCCACTTT.

V and J are TRBV5-1 and TRBJ1-4; 11 bases are shared with TRBD1. Germline V CDR1 and CDR2: SGHRS, YFSETQ. Trimming removed 2 bases from V and 7 bases from J; junction bases left unmatched: 7. This CDR3 has 16 amino acids. CDR3 sequence: CASSLPTGTGGEKLFF. The CDR3 DNA follows: TGCGCCAGCAGCTTACCGACCGGGACAGGGGGTGAAAAACTGTTTTTT.

This clonotype occurred many times. The V call is TRBV30, the J call TRBJ2-5, with D hard to call. The ends were cut back, 1 base at V and 0 bases at J, with 9 bases in the middle. Germline V gene data show CDR1 as GTSNPN and CDR2 as SVGIG (reference sequence). The CDR3 is 14 amino acids. Written as DNA, the CDR3 is TGTGCCTGGAGTGACGGACGCGACCAAGAGACCCAGTACTTC. It codes for CAWSDGRDQETQYF.

This clonotype has only a few counts. A much larger clone differs by one base, so this may be a read error. V and J are TRBV6-2 or TRBV6-3 and TRBJ1-2; D may be TRBD1 (5 bases). Germline CDR1 and CDR2: MNHEY and SVGEGT. The CDR3 runs 13 residues. Deletions cut 7 bases from V and 1 base from J, with 10 bases between. The CDR3 DNA is TGTGCCAGCACGCCAGGGTATAACTATGGCTACACCTTC. It encodes CASTPGYNYGYTF.

This clonotype appeared a single time. The chain couples TRBV15 to TRBJ2-7; TRBD1 matches at 9 bases. CDR1 and CDR2 from the germline V gene are LNHNV and YYDKDF (reference sequence). After removal of 3 bases from V and 3 bases from J, the junction contained 9 bases not matched to a gene. The length of the CDR3 is 16 residues. CDR3 DNA sequence: TGTGCCACCAGCAGGGAGGTCGGGACAGGGATCTACGAGCAGTACTTC. It codes for CATSREVGTGIYEQYF.

The chain employs TRBV4-1 and TRBJ1-1; TRBD1 aligns across 10 bases. This CDR3 comprises 18 residues. The germline gives CDR1 MGHRA, CDR2 YSYEKL. J gave up 4 bases and V 4 bases, and 15 bases lay outside the gene matches. The CDR3 protein is CASSLVPGQGSSRTEAFF. CDR3 coding DNA: TGCGCCAGCAGCCTCGTACCGGGACAGGGGTCTAGCCGCACTGAAGCTTTCTTT.

This clonotype showed up many times. CDR3 DNA sequence: TGTGCCAGCAGTTGGCCTGGTCAGCCCCAGCATTTT. Its translation: CASSWPGQPQHF. The V and J genes are TRBV7-9 and TRBJ1-5; D remains unclear. Germline assignment: CDR1 SEHNR and CDR2 FQNEAQ (reference sequence). This CDR3 is 12 amino acids long. With 6 bases removed from V and 6 bases from J, the gap between germline ends came to 9 bases.

Many counts were recorded for this clonotype. V and J are TRBV5-8 and TRBJ2-6, with D uncertain. V lost 2 bases and J lost 4, with 4 bases in between. Per the germline V gene, CDR1 is SGHTS and CDR2 is YDEGEE. The CDR3 extends over 13 amino acids. CDR3 residues: CASSFSGANVLTF. In DNA, the CDR3 is TGTGCCAGCAGCTTCTCCGGGGCCAACGTCCTGACTTTC. Full variable domain (rest looked up from reference TRBV5-8 and TRBJ2-6): EAGVTQSPTHLIKTRGQQATLRCSPISGHTSVYWYQQALGLGLQFLLWYDEGEERNRGNFPPRFSGRQFPNYSSELNVNALELEDSALYLCASSFSGANVLTFGAGSRLTVL.

J is TRBJ2-2 and V is TRBV19, with 11 bases lining up with TRBD1. This CDR3 comprises 15 residues. Germline loops: CDR1 LNHDA, CDR2 SQIVND (reference sequence). With V trimmed by 3 bases and J by 4 bases, 1 base remained unmatched. The CDR3 DNA reads as TGTGCCAGTAGTATCGGACAGGGGGCCACCGGGGAGCTGTTTTTT. Its protein product is CASSIGQGATGELFF. Combining the CDR3 with reference TRBV19 and TRBJ2-2 gives the whole variable domain DGGITQSPKYLFRKEGQNVTLSCEQNLNHDAMYWYRQDPGQGLRLIYYSQIVNDFQKGDIAEGYSVSREKKESFPLTVTSAQKNPTAFYLCASSIGQGATGELFFGEGSRLTVL.

This clonotype was observed many times. The rearrangement joins TRBV20-1 to TRBJ2-1, with 7 bases aligning to TRBD2. The CDR3 consists of 14 residues. J gave up 5 bases and V 0 bases, and 4 bases lay outside the gene matches. The germline gives CDR1 DFQATT, CDR2 SNEGSKA (reference sequence). The CDR3 region is CSAREVAGHNEQFF. The DNA of the CDR3 is TGCAGTGCTAGAGAGGTAGCGGGTCACAATGAGCAGTTCTTC.